A selection of T cell receptor beta chains follows, all from one sample in a study of blood T cell repertoires in COVID-19. Sequencing was performed with immunoSEQ multiplex PCR; in TCRdb, only in-frame clones are kept and a portion is missing. Among approximately 350,000 clones, over 80% were seen once, and the ten largest hold approximately 5%. Source material: PBMCs or T cells enriched from blood (not recorded which). The source is a woman aged 50 to 60 who had recovered from COVID-19. Both conserved end residues are trimmed from each CDR3.

CDR3: ASSRERNTEAF
V: TRBV19
J: TRBJ1-1

CDR3: ASRLTGPNTEAF
V: TRBV5-1
J: TRBJ1-1

CDR3: ASSSTGNRGYT
V: TRBV7-8
J: TRBJ1-2

CDR3: ASTQGGVAEAF
V: TRBV3-1/TRBV3-2
J: TRBJ1-1

CDR3: ASSTQGVASPLH
V: TRBV6-5
J: TRBJ1-6

CDR3: ASKTLAGGFNEQY
V: TRBV6-5
J: TRBJ2-7

CDR3: ASSPGQGRGYT
V: TRBV5-6
J: TRBJ1-2

CDR3: SVELVDEQF
V: TRBV29-1
J: TRBJ2-1

CDR3: ASSPQTGWKSGNTIY
V: TRBV7-2
J: TRBJ1-3

CDR3: SASPSGRNTQY
V: TRBV20-1
J: TRBJ2-3

CDR3: ASRSQVNQPQH
V: TRBV6-5
J: TRBJ1-5

CDR3: ASSLVYTDTQY
V: TRBV5-4
J: TRBJ2-3

CDR3: AWRGTGRYYGYT
V: TRBV30
J: TRBJ1-2

CDR3: ASRQGPENTEAF
V: TRBV19
J: TRBJ1-1

CDR3: ASRGEVSNQPQH
V: TRBV2
J: TRBJ1-5

CDR3: AWGGTGRLAPQH
V: TRBV30
J: TRBJ1-5

CDR3: ASSQGQAGYT
V: TRBV28
J: TRBJ1-2

CDR3: ASSYGGLWEQY
V: TRBV11-3
J: TRBJ2-7

CDR3: ASSPTVLPTAYTQY
V: TRBV27
J: TRBJ2-3

CDR3: ASSQDGVPGEKLF
V: TRBV14
J: TRBJ1-4

CDR3: ASSFSGEAYEQY
V: TRBV13
J: TRBJ2-7

CDR3: ASSIDLASGSYNEQF
V: TRBV19
J: TRBJ2-1

CDR3: ASMVDFRSPLH
V: TRBV6-5
J: TRBJ1-6

CDR3: ASTIGRGFMNTEAF
V: TRBV3-1/TRBV3-2
J: TRBJ1-1

CDR3: ASSLPRGSFETQY
V: TRBV28
J: TRBJ2-5

CDR3: ASISGSGANVLT
V: TRBV13
J: TRBJ2-6

CDR3: ASRNRVGAF
V: TRBV27
J: TRBJ1-1

CDR3: ASIQDGGELF
V: TRBV5-1
J: TRBJ2-2

CDR3: ASSRSLTRSSSYNSPLH
V: TRBV6-2/TRBV6-3
J: TRBJ1-6

CDR3: ASTLGLGQGAEAF
V: TRBV19
J: TRBJ1-1

CDR3: ASSAGQVNYGYT
V: TRBV19
J: TRBJ1-2

CDR3: ASTGGLSPLH
V: TRBV7-3
J: TRBJ1-6

CDR3: ASSSPRRAETQY
V: TRBV7-2
J: TRBJ2-5

CDR3: ASGGLLNGDTQY
V: TRBV11-2
J: TRBJ2-3

CDR3: ASSQERGKTEAF
V: TRBV4-3
J: TRBJ1-1

CDR3: AWSVSLYYEQY
V: TRBV30
J: TRBJ2-7

CDR3: ASSPDSGFTEAF
V: TRBV7-9
J: TRBJ1-1

CDR3: ASSFDRGTGELF
V: TRBV19
J: TRBJ2-2

CDR3: ASSPQPGSPNYGYT
V: TRBV7-9
J: TRBJ1-2

CDR3: AWSVVTGQGEY
V: TRBV30
J: TRBJ2-3

CDR3: ASSSGTGKMGNQPQH
V: TRBV7-2
J: TRBJ1-5

CDR3: ATKSRGGYGYT
V: TRBV12-3/TRBV12-4
J: TRBJ1-2

CDR3: ASSVQGQSNEKLF
V: TRBV2
J: TRBJ1-4

CDR3: ASSQDSNSGNTIY
V: TRBV5-1
J: TRBJ1-3

CDR3: ASSSYRVMNTEAF
V: TRBV13
J: TRBJ1-1

CDR3: ASSAQTGNTEAF
V: TRBV5-4
J: TRBJ1-1

CDR3: ASSGGTSGWDGDTQY
V: TRBV9
J: TRBJ2-3

CDR3: ASSIGTGATEAF
V: TRBV19
J: TRBJ1-1

CDR3: ASSVDRGLNSPLH
V: TRBV5-1
J: TRBJ1-6

CDR3: ASSFQNTQY
V: TRBV12-3/TRBV12-4
J: TRBJ2-4

CDR3: ASSLGTAYGYT
V: TRBV7-8
J: TRBJ1-2